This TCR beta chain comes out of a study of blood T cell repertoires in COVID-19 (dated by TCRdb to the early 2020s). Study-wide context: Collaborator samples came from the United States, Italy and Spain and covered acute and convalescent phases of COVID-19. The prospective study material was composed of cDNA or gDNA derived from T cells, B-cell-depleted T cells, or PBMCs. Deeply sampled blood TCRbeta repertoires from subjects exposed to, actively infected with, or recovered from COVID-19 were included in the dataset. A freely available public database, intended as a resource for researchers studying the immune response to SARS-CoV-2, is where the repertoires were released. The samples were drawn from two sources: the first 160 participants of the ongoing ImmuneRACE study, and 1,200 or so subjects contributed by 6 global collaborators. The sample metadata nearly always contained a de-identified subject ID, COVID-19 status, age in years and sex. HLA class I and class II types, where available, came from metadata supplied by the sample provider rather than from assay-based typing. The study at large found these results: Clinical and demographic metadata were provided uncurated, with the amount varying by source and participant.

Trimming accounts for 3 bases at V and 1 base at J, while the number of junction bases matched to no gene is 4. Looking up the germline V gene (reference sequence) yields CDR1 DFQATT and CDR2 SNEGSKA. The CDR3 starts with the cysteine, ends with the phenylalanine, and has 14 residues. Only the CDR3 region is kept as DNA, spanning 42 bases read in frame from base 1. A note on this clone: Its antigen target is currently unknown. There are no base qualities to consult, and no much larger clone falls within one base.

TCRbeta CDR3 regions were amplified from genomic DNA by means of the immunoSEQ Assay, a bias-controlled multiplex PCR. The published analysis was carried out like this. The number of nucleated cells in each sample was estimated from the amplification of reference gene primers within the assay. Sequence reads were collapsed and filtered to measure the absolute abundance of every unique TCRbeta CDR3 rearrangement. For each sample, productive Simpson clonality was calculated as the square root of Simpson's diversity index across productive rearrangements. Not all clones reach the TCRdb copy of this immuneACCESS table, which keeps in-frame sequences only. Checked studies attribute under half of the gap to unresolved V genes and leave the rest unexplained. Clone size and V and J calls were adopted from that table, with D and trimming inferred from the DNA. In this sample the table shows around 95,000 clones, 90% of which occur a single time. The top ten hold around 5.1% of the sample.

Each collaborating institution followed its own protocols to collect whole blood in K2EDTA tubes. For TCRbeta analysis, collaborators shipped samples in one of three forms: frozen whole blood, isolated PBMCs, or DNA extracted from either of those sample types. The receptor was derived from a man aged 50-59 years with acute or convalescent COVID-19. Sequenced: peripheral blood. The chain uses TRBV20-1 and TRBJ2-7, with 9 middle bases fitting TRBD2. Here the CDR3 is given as CSASLAGRSYEQYF. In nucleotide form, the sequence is TGCAGTGCTAGTCTAGCGGGAAGATCCTACGAGCAGTACTTC.